Given below is one TCR beta chain in context. This sample was included in a study of blood T cell repertoires in COVID-19. Looking at the study overall: Acute and convalescent COVID-19 specimens originated in the United States, Italy and Spain. Nucleic acid was either cDNA or gDNA, and it came from T cells, B-cell-depleted T cells, or PBMCs.

Source study methods: Amplified reference gene primers provided the basis for estimating nucleated cell counts. Profiling relied on immunoSEQ multiplex PCR, and the TCRdb table lists in-frame clones only, not all of them. The DNA gave D and trimming, while V, J and clone size come from that table. The data show about 280,000 clones, roughly 86% seen once. The CDR3 consists of 15 residues. CDR1 is MGHRA, CDR2 YSYEKL, per germline. Trimming left V 2 bases short and J 4 bases short, with 12 bases between. This receptor was taken from a man aged 40-55 years with active or convalescent COVID-19. The sample consisted of peripheral blood. The rearrangement links TRBV4-1 to TRBJ2-1, with a weak D call TRBD2 (6 bases). The DNA for the CDR3 is TGCGCCAGCAGCCAATCCCCTAGCGTTTACAATGAGCAGTTCTTC. This codes for CASSQSPSVYNEQFF.